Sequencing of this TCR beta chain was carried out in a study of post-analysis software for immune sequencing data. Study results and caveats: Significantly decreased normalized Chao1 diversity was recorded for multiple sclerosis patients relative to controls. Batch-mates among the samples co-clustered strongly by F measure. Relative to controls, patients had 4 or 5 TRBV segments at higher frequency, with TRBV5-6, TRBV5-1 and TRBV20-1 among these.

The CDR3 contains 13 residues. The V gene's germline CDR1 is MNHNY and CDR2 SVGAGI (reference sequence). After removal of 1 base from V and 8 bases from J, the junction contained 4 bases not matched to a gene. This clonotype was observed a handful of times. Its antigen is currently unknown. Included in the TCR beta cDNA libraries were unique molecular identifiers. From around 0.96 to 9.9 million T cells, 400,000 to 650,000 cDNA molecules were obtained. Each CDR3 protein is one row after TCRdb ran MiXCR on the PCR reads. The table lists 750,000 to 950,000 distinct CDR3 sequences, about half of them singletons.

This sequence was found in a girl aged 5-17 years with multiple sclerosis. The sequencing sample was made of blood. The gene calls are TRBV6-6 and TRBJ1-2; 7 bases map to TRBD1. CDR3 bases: TGTGCCAGCAGTTACTTAGGGGGCAGGGGCTACACCTTC. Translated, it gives CASSYLGGRGYTF.